This T cell receptor beta chain originates from a study of T-cell reconstitution after alpha-beta-depleted transplantation in children. Construction of the TCRbeta library involved unique molecular identifiers. MiXCR was run by TCRdb on the PCR reads, yielding one entry per CDR3 protein. The sample contains over 200,000 distinct CDR3 sequences, roughly 8.1% of which appear only once. This clonotype was recorded at least ten times. The antigen is unknown. Study results and limitations: High day-60 TCRbeta diversity in some patients came from surviving recipient T cells and thymic progenitors. There were reportedly several hundred expanded graft clones from which alpha-beta T cells came about two months after transplant. T-cell counts and diversity were attributed mostly to newly produced T cells one year after transplant.

The receptor was isolated from a male patient aged 2-15 years who had a stem cell transplant for acute myeloid leukemia, so the T cells may come from the graft donor. The specimen was PBMCs, mostly from graft donor cells, collected 360 days after TCRalphabeta/CD19-depleted stem cell transplant.

As DNA, the CDR3 is TGTGCCAGCAGCTTAGGGACAGGGGGACTAGCCAAAAACATTCAGTACTTC. This codes for CASSLGTGGLAKNIQYF. This rearrangement joins TRBV7-9 to TRBJ2-4; TRBD1 matches 10 bases. CDR1 and CDR2 (germline): SEHNR, FQNEAQ (reference sequence). CDR3 length equals 17 residues. The junction had 3 bases not matched to a gene; V was cut back by 1 base and J by 0 bases. Combining the CDR3 with reference TRBV7-9 and TRBJ2-4 gives the whole variable domain DTGVSQNPRHKITKRGQNVTFRCDPISEHNRLYWYRQTLGQGPEFLTYFQNEAQLEKSRLLSDRFSAERPKGSFSTLEIQRTEQGDSAMYLCASSLGTGGLAKNIQYFGAGTRLSVL.